The T cell receptor beta chain under discussion was sequenced for a study of siplizumab effects on memory and regulatory T cells. Deletions cut 5 bases from V and 2 bases from J, with 19 bases between. This CDR3 is built from 17 residues. Germline V gives CDR1 SGHVS, CDR2 FQNEAQ. Here immunoSEQ multiplex PCR was the method, and the copy in TCRdb shows in-frame clones only, minus some. Among about 110,000 clones listed, over 85% were seen once. Sequencing was performed on CD4+ T cells sorted from blood. The sequence was collected from a human donor in good health. The V and J genes are TRBV7-8 and TRBJ1-5, with D perhaps TRBD1 (5 bases). DNA for the CDR3: TGTGCCAGCAGCAACCAACTGGCAGGGCTGGGCAATCAGCCCCAGCATTTT. This encodes CASSNQLAGLGNQPQHF.